This TCR beta chain was retrieved from a study of blood T cell repertoires in COVID-19. For the study at large: The cDNA or gDNA used as material had been derived from T cells, B-cell-depleted T cells, or PBMCs.

The V and J ends lost 6 bases and 1 base respectively, with 12 bases between them. The CDR3 runs 13 residues. Germline CDR1 GTSNPN, CDR2 SVGIG (reference sequence). This clone occurred a few times. Per the original methods: Reference gene primers were amplified, and this amplification served to estimate nucleated cell counts. The method was immunoSEQ multiplex PCR; TCRdb's version includes in-frame clones alone and lacks a portion of them. The V and J calls and clone size are taken from that table; D and trimming were inferred from the DNA. The table records 66,000 or so clones, 80% of them present only once.

The rearrangement joins TRBV30 to TRBJ1-1; the D gene is possibly TRBD1 (5 bases). The source of this sequence is a human donor in a cohort sampled during active COVID-19. Material: peripheral blood. CDR3 in DNA: TGTGCCTGTTCGGGGGAATGGAACACTGAAGCTTTCTTT. This sequence encodes CACSGEWNTEAFF.